Presented here are 24 T cell receptor beta chains from one specimen sequenced in a study of blood T cell repertoires in COVID-19. Clones were read by immunoSEQ multiplex PCR, and TCRdb kept only the in-frame ones, dropping some. The table lists 130,000 to 150,000 clones, approximately 87% of them singletons. Material for sequencing was PBMCs or T cells enriched from blood (not recorded which). These receptors were obtained from a man in his 60s who had recovered from COVID-19.

The chain joins TRBV29-1 to TRBJ2-5; 7 bases map to TRBD2. The CDR3 extends over 15 amino acids. The germline V gene has CDR1 SQVTM and CDR2 ANQGSEA. V dropped 5 bases and J dropped 0; count of bases not matched to a gene: 9. The CDR3 bases are TGCAGCGTTCAGCCGTCCGGGGGGTACCAAGAGACCCAGTACTTC. Its translation is CSVQPSGGYQETQYF.

The chain combines TRBV20-1 with TRBJ1-5, with D possibly TRBD1 on 5 matching bases. The CDR3 is 15 amino acids. Trimming removed 3 bases at V and 5 bases at J, with 17 bases between. Germline V gene sequence: CDR1 DFQATT, CDR2 SNEGSKA (reference sequence). CDR3 in amino acids: CSASQYGGPDQPQHF. The DNA for the CDR3 is TGCAGTGCTAGTCAGTACGGGGGACCGGATCAGCCCCAGCATTTT.

The rearrangement uses TRBV27 and TRBJ1-3; D unresolved. V dropped 3 bases and J dropped 2 bases, with 8 bases sitting between them. Germline V gives CDR1 MNHEY, CDR2 SMNVEV (reference sequence). This CDR3 region has 14 residues. CDR3 coding DNA: TGTGCCAGCAGTTTCGTGGGCCCTGGAAACACCATATATTTT. Translating gives CASSFVGPGNTIYF.

This clone was seen just once. The genes are TRBV3-1 (or the pseudogene TRBV3-2) and TRBJ1-2, with 8 bases identical to TRBD1. Germline lookup yields CDR1 LGHDT and CDR2 YNNKEL (reference sequence). The CDR3 contains 15 residues. V dropped 1 base and J dropped 2; count of bases not matched to a gene: 3. CDR3 in amino acids: CASSQGGQGNYGYTF. CDR3 sequence (DNA): TGTGCCAGCAGCCAAGGAGGACAGGGAAACTATGGCTACACCTTC.

The V call is TRBV6-5, the J call TRBJ1-5; D call uncertain. CDR1 and CDR2 (germline): MNHEY, SVGAGI. Trimming removed 4 bases at V and 3 bases at J, with 7 bases between. The CDR3 is made up of 13 amino acids. The CDR3 reads CASSSQVNQPQHF. DNA for the CDR3: TGTGCCAGCAGTTCTCAGGTCAATCAGCCCCAGCATTTT.

This clone came up once. The chain couples TRBV7-8 to TRBJ2-1; 7 bases are a match to TRBD2. Germline CDR1 reads SGHVS; CDR2 reads FQNEAQ. There are 14 residues in the CDR3. After removal of 7 bases from V and 6 bases from J, the junction contained 9 bases not matched to a gene. The CDR3 reads CASNTPAGANEQFF. The CDR3 DNA reads TGTGCCAGCAACACTCCCGCGGGAGCCAATGAGCAGTTCTTC.

V is TRBV7-9 and J is TRBJ2-7; tentatively, D is TRBD2 (6 bases). Germline loops: CDR1 SEHNR, CDR2 FQNEAQ (reference sequence). The CDR3 runs to 15 residues. V lost 7 bases to trimming and J lost 5 bases, with 21 bases between them. The DNA for the CDR3 is TGTGCCAGCACCGGAGTTTCTCGGGGCGGGGACGAGCAGTACTTC. This gives the protein CASTGVSRGGDEQYF.

The rearrangement joins TRBV19 to TRBJ1-1; tentative D call: TRBD1 (6 bases). Between the trimmed V and J ends, which lost 3 bases and 1 base, there was a span of 12 bases. CDR1 and CDR2 from the germline V gene are LNHDA and SQIVND (reference sequence). The CDR3 length is 15 residues. CDR3 sequence (DNA): TGTGCCAGTAGTATTCTGGGGGCCCCGAACACTGAAGCTTTCTTT. It encodes CASSILGAPNTEAFF. The full variable domain, in which reference TRBV19 and TRBJ1-1 provide the parts outside the CDR3, is DGGITQSPKYLFRKEGQNVTLSCEQNLNHDAMYWYRQDPGQGLRLIYYSQIVNDFQKGDIAEGYSVSREKKESFPLTVTSAQKNPTAFYLCASSILGAPNTEAFFGQGTRLTVV.

CDR3 nucleotide sequence: TGCGCCAGCAGCTTGGAGACAAACTACGAGCAGTACTTC. This encodes CASSLETNYEQYF. The chain has TRBV5-1 and TRBJ2-7, with D hard to call. Germline V gives CDR1 SGHRS, CDR2 YFSETQ. This CDR3 is built from 13 residues. With 0 bases removed from V and 3 bases from J, the gap between germline ends came to 7 bases.

The rearrangement uses TRBV7-9 and TRBJ1-1, with D maybe TRBD1 (5 bases). Per germline, CDR1 SEHNR and CDR2 FQNEAQ (reference sequence). Trimming took 6 bases from V and 6 from J, leaving 17 bases between them. The CDR3 extends over 14 amino acids. The CDR3: CASRRRQTDPEAFF. CDR3 DNA sequence: TGTGCCAGCAGAAGACGGCAGACAGATCCTGAAGCTTTCTTT.

In its sample, this clone was seen once. The J gene is TRBJ2-1, the V gene TRBV9, with D possibly being TRBD2 (6 bases). Germline CDR1 is SGDLS and CDR2 is YYNGEE. With 5 bases removed from V and 4 bases from J, the gap between germline ends came to 16 bases. The CDR3 is made up of 15 amino acids. The chain's CDR3 is CASSPGAGLYNEQFF. The CDR3 DNA sequence: TGTGCCAGCAGTCCGGGAGCGGGCCTATACAATGAGCAGTTCTTC.

This chain links TRBV19 with TRBJ1-5; perhaps TRBD1 as D (5 bases). The V gene lost 10 bases and the J gene lost 0 bases, with 16 bases spanning the gap. The germline V gene encodes CDR1 LNHDA and CDR2 SQIVND (reference sequence). CDR3 length: 15 residues. The CDR3 bases are TGTGCCATCAAGACACAGGCTAATAGCAATCAGCCCCAGCATTTT. Translation gives CAIKTQANSNQPQHF.

The chain joins TRBV27 to TRBJ1-2; D not certain. CDR1 is MNHEY and CDR2 is SMNVEV in the germline V gene (reference sequence). The V end was cut by 0 bases, the J end by 5 bases, with 7 bases between. CDR3 length: 13 residues. The CDR3 loop reads CASSLSTGYGYTF. The CDR3, as DNA: TGTGCCAGCAGTTTATCGACGGGATATGGCTACACCTTC.

The gene calls are TRBV28 and TRBJ2-7, with 9 bases fitting TRBD1. The CDR3 runs to 14 residues. Germline V gene data show CDR1 as MDHEN and CDR2 as SYDVKM. Trimming took 7 bases from V and 4 from J; bases not matched to a gene: 8. For the CDR3, the DNA is TGTGCCAGCATTACCGGGACAGGGCAATACGAGCAGTACTTC. This encodes CASITGTGQYEQYF.

The chain couples TRBV7-7 to TRBJ2-1; possibly TRBD2 for D (6 bases). Germline CDR1 is SSHAT and CDR2 is FNYEAQ (reference sequence). The V gene lost 5 bases and the J gene lost 9 bases, with 14 bases spanning the gap. The CDR3 extends over 13 amino acids. CDR3 region: CASSPQTSSEQFF. For the CDR3, the DNA is TGTGCCAGCAGCCCCCAAACTAGCAGTGAGCAGTTCTTC.

CDR3 protein: CASSQDRSSNQPQHF. The CDR3, as DNA: TGCGCCAGCAGCCAAGACCGGAGTAGCAATCAGCCCCAGCATTTT. This chain uses TRBV4-1 with TRBJ1-5; D remains ambiguous. CDR1 MGHRA and CDR2 YSYEKL come from the germline V gene. The germline V and J ends were trimmed by 0 bases and 0 bases, with 6 bases remaining between them. This CDR3 is built from 15 residues.

The V and J genes are TRBV5-4 and TRBJ2-2, with 7 nucleotides matching TRBD1. CDR3 length equals 14 residues. Trimming took 4 bases from V and 4 from J; bases not matched to a gene: 4. CDR1 is SGHNT, CDR2 YYREEE, per germline (reference sequence). The CDR3: CASSVGTATGELFF. CDR3 nucleotide sequence: TGTGCCAGCAGCGTCGGGACAGCCACCGGGGAGCTGTTTTTT.

The chain couples TRBV28 to TRBJ1-2; perhaps TRBD1 as D (6 bases). Per germline, CDR1 MDHEN and CDR2 SYDVKM. Trimming shortened V by 3 bases and J by 8 bases, and 16 bases separated the two germline ends. The CDR3 runs to 14 residues. CDR3 sequence reads: CASSLPQGLGGYTF. CDR3 coding DNA: TGTGCCAGCAGTTTGCCCCAGGGGCTGGGCGGCTACACCTTC.

The chain employs TRBV7-9 and TRBJ2-1, with D possibly being TRBD2 (6 bases). The germline V gene encodes CDR1 SEHNR and CDR2 FQNEAQ (reference sequence). Trimming removed 0 bases at V and 9 bases at J, with 9 bases between. The CDR3 is 13 residues long. CDR3 sequence: CASSLANGGEQFF. DNA for the CDR3: TGTGCCAGCAGCTTAGCGAACGGGGGTGAGCAGTTCTTC.

The V call is TRBV29-1, the J call TRBJ2-2; D gene ambiguous. Germline V CDR1 and CDR2: SQVTM, ANQGSEA. The length of the CDR3 is 13 residues. V was pared by 1 base and J by 4 bases, with 7 bases between. The CDR3 sequence is CSVEVRGTGELFF. CDR3 in DNA: TGCAGCGTTGAAGTAAGAGGCACCGGGGAGCTGTTTTTT.

V usage is TRBV28 and J usage is TRBJ2-5; D is possibly TRBD2 (6 bases). The CDR3 spans 15 residues. V was trimmed by 5 bases and J by 3 bases, leaving 16 bases between them. The V gene's germline CDR1 is MDHEN and CDR2 SYDVKM. The CDR3 loop reads CASSQRAGRKETQYF. CDR3 DNA: TGTGCCAGCAGTCAACGAGCGGGCCGCAAAGAGACCCAGTACTTC.

CDR3 region: CSVRENTEAFF. CDR3 coding DNA: TGCAGCGTCCGAGAAAACACTGAAGCTTTCTTT. The V and J genes are TRBV29-1 and TRBJ1-1; D is unresolved. Germline V lookup: CDR1 SQVTM, CDR2 ANQGSEA. V shed 6 bases and J shed 2 bases, with 7 bases lying between them. The CDR3 length is 11 residues.

The gene calls are TRBV28 and TRBJ1-6; 7 nucleotides agree with TRBD1. The CDR3 covers 14 residues. Germline values: CDR1 MDHEN, CDR2 SYDVKM. J was trimmed by 8 bases and V by 7 bases; bases with no gene match: 8. The CDR3 reads CASTPTGKDSPLHF. CDR3 in DNA: TGTGCCAGCACCCCGACAGGGAAAGATTCACCCCTCCACTTT.

The J gene is TRBJ1-2, the V gene TRBV15, with D possibly matching TRBD1 (5 bases). Looked up from germline, CDR1 is LNHNV and CDR2 is YYDKDF (reference sequence). The CDR3 extends over 13 amino acids. Between the trimmed V and J ends, which lost 5 bases and 3 bases, there was a span of 10 bases. The DNA of the CDR3 is TGTGCCACCAGCGTAGGGACTGACTATGGCTACACCTTC. It specifies CATSVGTDYGYTF.